Listed below are T cell receptor beta chains from one sample, sequenced in a study of T cell responses to AZD1222 COVID-19 vaccine. TCRdb's table, derived via immunoSEQ multiplex PCR, lists solely in-frame clones and lacks some. The table shows 160,000 or so clones, with 91% occurring only once. The sample consisted of peripheral blood, taken on day 0 of AZD1222 vaccination. The receptors were sampled from an adult in good health. Both conserved end residues are trimmed from each CDR3.

cdr3_aa	v_call
ASSWIGTGWPRNEKLF	TRBV28
ASSLGTVLDYGYT	TRBV5-1
ASSQTGQVYEQY	TRBV5-1
ASSQSAGGEQF	TRBV3-1/TRBV3-2
ASSLANRGVEQY	TRBV7-2
ATSIHQGDSYEQY	TRBV24-1
ATSDLSRGSAEQF	TRBV24-1
ASSYGFYPGGNEQF	TRBV6-5
AISPGPQTYEQY	TRBV10-3
ASSHRPTKPLYTGELF	TRBV3-1/TRBV3-2
ASSSAGFSTDTQY	TRBV6-2/TRBV6-3
ASSSSGRGRAWF	TRBV28
ASSPPLGGTEAF	TRBV5-1
ASSESTGGESYEQY	TRBV10-2
ASSLSRDYEQY	TRBV7-3
ASSGLQGPTEAF	TRBV2
ASSPRDSRSYNSPLH	TRBV7-2
ASSGTTSLYEQY	TRBV2
ASSLSTGYNQPQH	TRBV27
ASSLGQGYQETQY	TRBV7-2
AIINRTAGGYEQY	TRBV10-3
ASSHLPGSGRTYNEQF	TRBV21-1
ASSPGSGNTIY	TRBV12-1
ASRTGGDTGELF	TRBV6-5
ASSRSVYEQY	TRBV28
ASSPRISQGANTEAF	TRBV18
ASSASMGGRGYT	TRBV27
ASSPSVYSGNTIY	TRBV7-3
ASSSGQANSPLH	TRBV28
ASSPSLGRQNYGYT	TRBV11-3
ASSLGGGYSPLH	TRBV7-9
ASSPTSGGNNEQF	TRBV5-1
ASSSTWTDSYEQY	TRBV28
ASTPRGYYEQY	TRBV7-9
ASSISGYEQY	TRBV19
ASSPGQGSSYEQY	TRBV5-1
ASSLANILYNEQF	TRBV5-1
ATSDPGLAGVQETQY	TRBV24-1
AWGGGAPGELF	TRBV30
ASSRVGAGSPFSPLH	TRBV27
ASSPAGTRYYEQY	TRBV3-1/TRBV3-2
ASSLGGGSSYNEQF	TRBV5-6
ASSRGGQLDYGYT	TRBV6-5
ASSFQLASNSYEQY	TRBV11-2
ASSPRGGDQPQH	TRBV18
ASSEPDLNGETQY	TRBV2
ASSEKGAGYGYT	TRBV6-1
ASIPGGSGDEQY	TRBV28
ASSSGVHNEQF	TRBV18
ASSPRDAGNSPLH	TRBV7-8
ASPPYPGTEAF	TRBV6-5
ASSPTRSSYEQY	TRBV6-5
ASSVGQYSGNTIY	TRBV9